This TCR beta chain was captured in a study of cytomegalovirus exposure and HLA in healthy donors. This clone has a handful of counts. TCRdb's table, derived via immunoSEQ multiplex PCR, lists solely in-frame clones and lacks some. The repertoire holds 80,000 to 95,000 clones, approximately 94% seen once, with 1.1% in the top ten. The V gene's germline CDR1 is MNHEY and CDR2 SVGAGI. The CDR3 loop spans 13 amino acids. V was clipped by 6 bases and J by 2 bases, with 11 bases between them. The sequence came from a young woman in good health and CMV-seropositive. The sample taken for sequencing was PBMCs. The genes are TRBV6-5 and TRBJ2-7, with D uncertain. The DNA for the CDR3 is TGTGCCAGCAGGCGTACAGATCCCTACGAGCAGTACTTC. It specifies CASRRTDPYEQYF.